This T cell receptor beta chain was sequenced in a study of neurological immune-mediated disorders. Synthesis of cDNA used 5'RACE (with 10-nucleotide random UMIs). Via MiXCR, TCRdb re-called the 5' RACE reads, giving one row per CDR3 protein. The sample carries approximately 66,000 distinct CDR3 sequences, around 3.1% recorded once. This clonotype was found many times. The TCR sequence derives from a man between 35 and 55 years old with multiple sclerosis. Sequences were obtained from PBMCs.

Written as DNA, the CDR3 is TGTGCCAGTAGTTGGGGAGGGGAGACCCAGTACTTC. Translating it yields CASSWGGETQYF. The chain links TRBV19 to TRBJ2-5, with 7 bases identical to TRBD2. The CDR3 runs 12 residues. Looked up from germline, CDR1 is LNHDA and CDR2 is SQIVND (reference sequence). V dropped 5 bases and J dropped 5; count of bases not matched to a gene: 2. Variable domain in full (rest from reference TRBV19 and TRBJ2-5): DGGITQSPKYLFRKEGQNVTLSCEQNLNHDAMYWYRQDPGQGLRLIYYSQIVNDFQKGDIAEGYSVSREKKESFPLTVTSAQKNPTAFYLCASSWGGETQYFGPGTRLLVL.